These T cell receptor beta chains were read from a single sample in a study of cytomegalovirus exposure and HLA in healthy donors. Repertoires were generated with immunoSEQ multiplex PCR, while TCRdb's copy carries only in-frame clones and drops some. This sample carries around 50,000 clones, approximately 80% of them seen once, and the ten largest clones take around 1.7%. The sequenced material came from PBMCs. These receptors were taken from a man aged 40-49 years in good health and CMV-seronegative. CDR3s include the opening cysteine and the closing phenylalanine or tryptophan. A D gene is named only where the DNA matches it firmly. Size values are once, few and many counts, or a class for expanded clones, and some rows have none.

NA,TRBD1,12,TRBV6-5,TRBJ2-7,CASTRQGGEQYF,TGTGCCAGCACACGACAGGGCGGGGAGCAGTACTTC
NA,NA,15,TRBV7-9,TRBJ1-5,CASSNQGESNQPQHF,TGTGCCAGCAGCAATCAGGGTGAGAGCAATCAGCCCCAGCATTTT
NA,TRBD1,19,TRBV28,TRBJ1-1,CASSHKALGQGREDTEAFF,TGTGCCAGCAGTCACAAAGCCCTGGGACAGGGGAGAGAAGACACTGAAGCTTTCTTT
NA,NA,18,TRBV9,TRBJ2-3,CASSDGTHRQDSTDTQYF,TGTGCCAGCAGCGACGGGACTCATCGCCAAGATAGCACAGATACGCAGTATTTT
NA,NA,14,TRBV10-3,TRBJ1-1,CAISDWGRNTEAFF,TGTGCCATCAGTGATTGGGGCAGGAACACTGAAGCTTTCTTT
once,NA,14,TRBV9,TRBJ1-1,CASSVGQTNTEAFF,TGTGCCAGCAGCGTAGGACAGACGAACACTGAAGCTTTCTTT
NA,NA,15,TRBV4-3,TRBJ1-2,CASSQVAPANYGHTF,TGCGCCAGCAGCCAAGTGGCGCCAGCAAACTATGGCCACACCTTC
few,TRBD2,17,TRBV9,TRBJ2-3,CASSVEGSGGLTDTQYF,TGTGCCAGCAGCGTAGAGGGTAGCGGGGGGCTCACAGATACGCAGTATTTT
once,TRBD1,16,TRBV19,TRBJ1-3,CASSTRQGISGNTIYF,TGTGCCAGTAGTACACGACAGGGAATCTCTGGAAACACCATATATTTT
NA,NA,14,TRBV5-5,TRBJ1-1,CASSLGSGNTEAFF,TGTGCCAGCAGCTTGGGATCAGGGAACACTGAAGCTTTCTTT
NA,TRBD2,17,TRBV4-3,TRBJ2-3,CASSRGERLAGKDTQYF,TGCGCCAGCAGCCGGGGGGAGAGACTAGCGGGCAAAGATACGCAGTATTTT
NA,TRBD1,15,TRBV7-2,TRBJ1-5,CASSQDRDRVEPQHF,TGTGCCAGCAGCCAGGACCGGGACAGGGTGGAGCCCCAGCATTTT
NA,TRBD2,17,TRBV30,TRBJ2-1,CAWSIQELAGGPNEQFF,TGTGCCTGGAGCATCCAAGAACTAGCGGGGGGGCCCAATGAGCAGTTCTTC
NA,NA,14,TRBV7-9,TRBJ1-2,CASSLARQGYGYTF,TGTGCCAGCAGCTTAGCGCGCCAGGGCTATGGCTACACCTTC
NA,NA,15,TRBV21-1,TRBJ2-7,CASSKVAGAPYEQYF,TGTGCCAGCAGCAAAGTGGCCGGAGCGCCCTACGAGCAGTACTTC
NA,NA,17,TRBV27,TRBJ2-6,CASSLSRHFSGANVLTF,TGTGCCAGCAGTTTATCACGCCACTTCTCTGGGGCCAACGTCCTGACTTTC
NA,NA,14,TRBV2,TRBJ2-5,CASSEGQARRDQYF,TGTGCCAGCAGTGAAGGACAGGCTCGGCGAGACCAGTACTTC
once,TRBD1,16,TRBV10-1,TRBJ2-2,CASSTGTGVNTGELFF,TGCGCCAGCAGTACCGGGACAGGGGTGAACACCGGGGAGCTGTTTTTT
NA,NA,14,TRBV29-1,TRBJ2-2,CSVENGGWTGELFF,TGCAGCGTTGAAAACGGGGGTTGGACCGGGGAGCTGTTTTTT
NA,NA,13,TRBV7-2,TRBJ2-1,CASSSPLANEQFF,TGTGCCAGCAGCTCGCCCCTAGCGAATGAGCAGTTCTTC
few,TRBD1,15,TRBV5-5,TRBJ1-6,CASSLGGQGISPLHF,TGTGCCAGCAGCTTGGGGGGACAGGGAATTTCACCCCTCCACTTT
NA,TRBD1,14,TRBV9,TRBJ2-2,CASSAGQGSGELFF,TGTGCCAGCAGCGCGGGACAGGGGTCCGGGGAGCTGTTTTTT
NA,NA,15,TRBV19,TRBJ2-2,CASSIIPRTPGELFF,TGTGCCAGTAGTATTATACCTAGGACACCCGGGGAGCTGTTTTTT
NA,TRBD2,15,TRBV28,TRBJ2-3,CASSFGGGALDTQYF,TGTGCCAGCAGTTTTGGCGGGGGGGCCCTCGATACGCAGTATTTT
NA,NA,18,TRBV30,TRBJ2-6,CAWSVFMWQSSGANVLTF,TGTGCCTGGAGTGTATTTATGTGGCAATCATCTGGGGCCAACGTCCTGACTTTC
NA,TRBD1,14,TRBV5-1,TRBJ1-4,CASSPAPTGEKLFF,TGCGCCAGCAGCCCGGCCCCGACAGGGGAAAAACTGTTTTTT
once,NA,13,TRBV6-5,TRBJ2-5,CASSGLPQETQYF,TGTGCCAGCAGCGGACTACCACAAGAGACCCAGTACTTC
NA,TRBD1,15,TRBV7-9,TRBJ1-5,CASSVGQGDGQPQHF,TGTGCCAGCAGCGTCGGACAGGGGGATGGTCAGCCCCAGCATTTT
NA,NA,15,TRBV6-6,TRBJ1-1,CASSSSGGRNTEAFF,TGTGCCAGCAGTTCGTCGGGGGGCCGGAACACTGAAGCTTTCTTT
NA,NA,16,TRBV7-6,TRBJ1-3,CASSLGTGHSGNTIYF,TGTGCCAGCAGCTTAGGTACAGGCCACTCTGGAAACACCATATATTTT
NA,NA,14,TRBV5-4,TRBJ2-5,CASSAPRGMETQYF,TGTGCCAGCAGCGCTCCTAGGGGCATGGAGACCCAGTACTTC
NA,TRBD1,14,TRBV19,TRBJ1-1,CASSIETGGTEAFF,TGTGCCAGTAGTATAGAAACAGGGGGAACTGAAGCTTTCTTT
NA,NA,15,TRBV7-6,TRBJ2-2,CASSLAEINTGELFF,TGTGCCAGCAGCTTAGCGGAGATTAACACCGGGGAGCTGTTTTTT
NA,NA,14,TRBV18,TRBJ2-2,CASSSPTATGELFF,TGTGCCAGCTCATCGCCGACAGCTACCGGGGAGCTGTTTTTT
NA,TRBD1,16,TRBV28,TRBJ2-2,CASSLPGGGNTGELFF,TGTGCCAGCAGTCTACCAGGGGGCGGCAACACCGGGGAGCTGTTTTTT
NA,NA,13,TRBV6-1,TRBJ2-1,CASSEKRINEQFF,TGTGCCAGCAGTGAAAAGAGGATCAATGAGCAGTTCTTC
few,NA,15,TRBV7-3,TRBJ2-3,CASSPTGVSTDTQYF,TGTGCCAGCAGCCCTACAGGTGTAAGCACAGATACGCAGTATTTT
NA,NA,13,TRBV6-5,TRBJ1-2,CASGGAGRYGYTF,TGTGCCAGCGGGGGCGCGGGTCGCTATGGCTACACCTTC
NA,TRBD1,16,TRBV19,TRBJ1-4,CASSSHSGQGYEKLFF,TGTGCCAGTAGTAGCCACTCGGGACAGGGCTATGAAAAACTGTTTTTT
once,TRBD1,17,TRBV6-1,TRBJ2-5,CASSESATGFRQETQYF,TGTGCCAGCAGTGAATCCGCGACAGGGTTTCGACAAGAGACCCAGTACTTC
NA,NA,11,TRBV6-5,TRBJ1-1,CASRDRAEAFF,TGTGCCAGCAGAGACAGAGCTGAAGCTTTCTTT
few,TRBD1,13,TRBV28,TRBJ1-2,CASSSGQLYGYTF,TGTGCCAGCAGTTCGGGACAGCTCTATGGCTACACCTTC
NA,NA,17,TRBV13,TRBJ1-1,CASSPRGPTGGATEAFF,TGTGCCAGCAGCCCTCGGGGTCCCACCGGCGGGGCCACTGAAGCTTTCTTT
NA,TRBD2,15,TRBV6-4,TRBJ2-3,CASSALGTSGDTQYF,TGTGCCAGCAGTGCCTTGGGGACTAGCGGGGATACGCAGTATTTT
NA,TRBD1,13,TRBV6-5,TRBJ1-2,CASSRTGSYGYTF,TGTGCCAGCAGCAGGACAGGGTCCTATGGCTACACCTTC
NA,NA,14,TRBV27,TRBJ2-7,CASSLTAYSYEQYF,TGTGCCAGCAGTTTAACCGCGTACTCCTACGAGCAGTACTTC
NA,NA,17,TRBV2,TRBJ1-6,CASSFGSSPPGSSPLHF,TGTGCCAGCAGCTTTGGATCATCGCCCCCGGGTTCTTCACCCCTCCACTTT